This T cell receptor (beta chain) was recorded in a study of blood T cells in healthy people across ages (dated by TCRdb to about 2015). For context, the study as a whole: Template switching captured roughly one uniquely barcoded TCR beta cDNA molecule per two T cells in model experiments. Using the same blood draw, the study looked at two additional independent replicas of 1 million unique cDNA reads for two donors, one aged 18 to 30 and the other aged 80 or older. Age-related changes in TCR beta repertoire diversity were measured in the study by deep sequencing normalized with unique cDNA molecular identifiers. Donors were grouped into four age groups: young (average approximately 15 years), middle-aged (roughly 37), aged (roughly 62) and long-lived (around 80).

Donors were a few dozen systemically healthy Caucasian individuals from Russia aged about 6 to 100 years. About 10 milliliters of peripheral blood were collected from each donor into EDTA-treated Vacutainer tubes. PBMCs were isolated by Ficoll-Paque density-gradient centrifugation, with at least 6.5 million obtained per sample. Total RNA, at least 5 micrograms per sample, was extracted from PBMCs with Trizol reagent. For every donor, an aliquot of PBMCs went through flow cytometry to measure the percentages of naive CD45RAhigh/CD27high T cells. The study at large found these results: Compared with the aged group, more naive CD4+ T cells, fewer expanded clones and increased TCR diversity were shown by the long-lived group, suggesting age selection. Estimates of total diversity from one million sequenced T cells were regarded as lower bounds and underestimates. Because the CMV infection status of the donors was unknown, age-related changes in expanded clonotypes may potentially have been confounded. There was a strong correlation between observed TCR beta diversity and the percentage of naive T cells measured by flow cytometry. Conclusive comparison of naive and antigen-experienced compartments was prevented by the profiling of bulk unsorted PBMCs. Observed TCR beta diversity per million T cells fell roughly linearly with age, and a significant reduction was already apparent by age about 36.

Libraries were built with 5' RACE. Sequencing was performed on an Illumina HiSeq 2500. A second about 6 to 11 cycle PCR used a sample-barcoded 5' primer and a J-beta primer mix. A unique molecular identifier was introduced onto each TCR beta cDNA molecule by a template-switch 5' adaptor carrying 12 random nucleotides. Each sample yielded at least 3 million CDR3-containing paired-end reads. First-strand cDNA synthesis was performed from all RNA using the Mint cDNA synthesis kit, with priming by a TRBC-specific oligonucleotide. Following uracil-DNA glycosylase treatment, a first 18-cycle PCR with universal primers M1SS and BC2_uni_R was performed on all cDNA. Regarding the original processing steps: Normalization of each sample was performed by random selection of 1 million high-quality reads, each carrying a distinct molecular identifier. Instead of being binned into consensus sequences, reads that shared molecular identifiers were thrown out. CDR3 identification, clonotype clustering and error correction used MiTCR with a Q25 quality threshold and the strictest error-elimination algorithm. Lower-bound total TCR beta diversity was estimated with a nonparametric unseen species model using Euler transformation. Through fastp at Q25 and MiXCR, TCRdb rebuilt clones from the public reads, retaining in-frame beta chains. Under each unique CDR3 protein, matching rows form one entry showing the most common genes and DNA. V and J calls and clone size were set by TCRdb, not the authors. This sample is represented by about 510,000 distinct CDR3 sequences; roughly a quarter of them were singletons. Over 3.5% of the sample is held by the ten biggest clonotypes.

As for this clonotype: The antigen this receptor binds is unknown. Per-nucleotide qualities are absent, and no much larger clonotype sits a single base away.

From a lookup of the germline V gene, CDR1 and CDR2 are SGHAT and FQNNGV. From the cysteine through the phenylalanine, the CDR3 covers 15 amino acids. Kept here is only the CDR3 DNA, which spans 45 bases and is read in frame from base 1. Trimming leaves V shorter by 5 bases and J shorter by 9 bases, with the junction holding 8 bases beyond the gene matches. These data also formed part of another study, on T cells of mothers and their children. That second publication adds: Nine systemically healthy Caucasian individuals served as donors, namely three mothers together with their six children. cDNA synthesis consumed the entire amount of extracted RNA, loaded at around 1.5 ug RNA in each 15 ul reaction. Sample barcodes and 2-4 random nucleotides were added via the M1S primer in the second PCR. More than 9 million TCR beta CDR3 reads were obtained from each mother, and some 3.2 million reads were obtained from each child. TCR recombination output is similarly shaped by thymic selection in related and unrelated pairs, with a minor effect exerted by inherited differences. Normalized repertoire overlap was always slightly but never significantly higher in related than unrelated mother-child pairs. Persistent microchimeric T cell clones were not detected, at a sensitivity of about 100 clones per million clonotypes. To look for features that set related mother-child pairs apart from unrelated individuals, the researchers ran deep NGS to compare the TCR beta repertoires of mothers and children. The mean age was around 42 +/- 4 years for the mothers and about 12 +/- 4 years for the children. After adapter ligation was performed with NEBNext reagents, the libraries were sequenced on an Illumina HiSeq 2000 with 100+100 nt paired-end reads. To prevent cross-contamination, the mother and child libraries were prepared a month apart and were sequenced in separate runs. For each donor, somewhere between about 450,000 and 2,000,000 distinct TCR beta clonotypes were identified. Naive TCR beta clonotypes were estimated from low-frequency clonotypes matched to each donor's FACS-determined naive share, without sorting.

Source material: blood. This chain is built from TRBV11-2 and TRBJ2-1, with 12 bases in between that match TRBD2. The TCR sequence derives from a boy younger than 10 in good health. The CDR3 loop reads CASSMLAGGPGEQFF. The DNA sequence is given as TGTGCCAGCAGCATGCTAGCGGGAGGGCCCGGTGAGCAGTTCTTC.